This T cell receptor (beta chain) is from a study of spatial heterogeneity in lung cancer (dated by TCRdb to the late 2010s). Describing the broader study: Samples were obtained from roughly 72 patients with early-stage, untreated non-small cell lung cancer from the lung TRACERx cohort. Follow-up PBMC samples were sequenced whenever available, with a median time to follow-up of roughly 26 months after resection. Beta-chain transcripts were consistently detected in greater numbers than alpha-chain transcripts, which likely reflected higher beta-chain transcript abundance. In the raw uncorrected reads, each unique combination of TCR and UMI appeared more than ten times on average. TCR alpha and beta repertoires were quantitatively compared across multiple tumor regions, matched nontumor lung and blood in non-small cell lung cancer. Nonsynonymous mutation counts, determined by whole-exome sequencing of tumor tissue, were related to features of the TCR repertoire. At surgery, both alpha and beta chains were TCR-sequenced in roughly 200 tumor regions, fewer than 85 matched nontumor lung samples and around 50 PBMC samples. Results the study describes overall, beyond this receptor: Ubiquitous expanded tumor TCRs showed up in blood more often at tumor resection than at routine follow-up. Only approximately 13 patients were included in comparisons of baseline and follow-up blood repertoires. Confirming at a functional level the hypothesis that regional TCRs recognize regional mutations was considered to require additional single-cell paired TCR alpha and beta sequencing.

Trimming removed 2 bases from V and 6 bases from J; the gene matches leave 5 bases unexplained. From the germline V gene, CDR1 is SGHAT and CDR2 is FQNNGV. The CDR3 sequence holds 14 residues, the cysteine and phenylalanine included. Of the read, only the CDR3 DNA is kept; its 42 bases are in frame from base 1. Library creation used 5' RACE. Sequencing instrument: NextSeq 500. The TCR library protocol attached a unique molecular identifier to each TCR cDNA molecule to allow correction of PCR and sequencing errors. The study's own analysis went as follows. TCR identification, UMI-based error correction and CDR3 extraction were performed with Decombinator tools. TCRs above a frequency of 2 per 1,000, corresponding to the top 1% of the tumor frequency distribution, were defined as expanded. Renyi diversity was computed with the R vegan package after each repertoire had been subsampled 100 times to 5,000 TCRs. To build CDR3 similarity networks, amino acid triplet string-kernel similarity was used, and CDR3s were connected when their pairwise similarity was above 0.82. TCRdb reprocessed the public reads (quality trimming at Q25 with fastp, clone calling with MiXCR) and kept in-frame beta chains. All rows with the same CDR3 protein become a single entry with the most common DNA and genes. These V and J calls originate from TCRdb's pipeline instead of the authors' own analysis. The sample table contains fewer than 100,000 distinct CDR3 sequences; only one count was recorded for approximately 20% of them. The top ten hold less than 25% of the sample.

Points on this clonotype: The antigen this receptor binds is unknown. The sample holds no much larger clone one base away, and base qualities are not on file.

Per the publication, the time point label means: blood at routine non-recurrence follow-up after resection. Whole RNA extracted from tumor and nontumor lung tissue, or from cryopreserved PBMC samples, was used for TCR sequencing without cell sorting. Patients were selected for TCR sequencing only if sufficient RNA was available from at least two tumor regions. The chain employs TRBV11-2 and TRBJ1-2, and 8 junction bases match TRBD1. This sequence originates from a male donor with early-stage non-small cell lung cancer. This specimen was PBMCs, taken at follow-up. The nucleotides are TGTGCCAGCAGCTTATATCAGGGGGCTAATGGCTACACCTTC. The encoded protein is CASSLYQGANGYTF.